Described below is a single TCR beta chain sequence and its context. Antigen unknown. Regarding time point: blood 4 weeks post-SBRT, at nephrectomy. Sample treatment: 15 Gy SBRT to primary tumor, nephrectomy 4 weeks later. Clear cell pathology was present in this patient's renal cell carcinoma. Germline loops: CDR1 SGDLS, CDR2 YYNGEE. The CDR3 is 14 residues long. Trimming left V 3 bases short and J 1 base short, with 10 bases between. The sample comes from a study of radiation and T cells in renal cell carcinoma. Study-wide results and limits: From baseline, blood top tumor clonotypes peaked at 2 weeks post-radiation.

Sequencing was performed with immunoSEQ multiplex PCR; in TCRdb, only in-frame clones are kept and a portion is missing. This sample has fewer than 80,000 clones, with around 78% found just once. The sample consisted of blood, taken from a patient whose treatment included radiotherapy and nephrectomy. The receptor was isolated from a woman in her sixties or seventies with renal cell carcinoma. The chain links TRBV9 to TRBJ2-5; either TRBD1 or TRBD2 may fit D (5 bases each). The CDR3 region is CASSALGVQETQYF. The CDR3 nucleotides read TGTGCCAGCAGCGCACTAGGGGTCCAAGAGACCCAGTACTTC.